This T cell receptor (beta chain) was retrieved from a study of cytomegalovirus exposure and HLA in healthy donors. Study-wide context: Inside one of the first data releases sat around 86 million unique TCRs taken from HLA-typed donors. Study-wide findings and caveats: In vitro confirmation showed a few CMV-associated chains to be CMV antigen specific. Researchers counted roughly 160 TCR beta chains as cytomegalovirus-associated.

Remarks on this clone: Its specificity is unknown.

The PCR contained 60 Vbeta and 13 Jbeta primers. Libraries were prepared by immunoSEQ multiplex PCR; TCRdb keeps only in-frame clonotypes and omits some of them. The profile covers 150,000 to 200,000 clones, with about 88% appearing a single time and around 2.5% taken by the ten largest. V shed 4 bases, J shed 0 bases, and the junction held 9 bases outside the gene matches. This CDR3 is built from 16 residues. In germline, CDR1 is MNHNS, CDR2 SASEGT. The TCR comes from a young man in good health and CMV-seropositive. The sample was PBMCs. The chain carries TRBV6-1 and TRBJ2-7; TRBD1 matches at 7 bases. The CDR3 DNA sequence: TGTGCCAGCAGTGGTTCCCGGGACAGCCTCTCCTACGAGCAGTACGTC. It specifies CASSGSRDSLSYEQYV.